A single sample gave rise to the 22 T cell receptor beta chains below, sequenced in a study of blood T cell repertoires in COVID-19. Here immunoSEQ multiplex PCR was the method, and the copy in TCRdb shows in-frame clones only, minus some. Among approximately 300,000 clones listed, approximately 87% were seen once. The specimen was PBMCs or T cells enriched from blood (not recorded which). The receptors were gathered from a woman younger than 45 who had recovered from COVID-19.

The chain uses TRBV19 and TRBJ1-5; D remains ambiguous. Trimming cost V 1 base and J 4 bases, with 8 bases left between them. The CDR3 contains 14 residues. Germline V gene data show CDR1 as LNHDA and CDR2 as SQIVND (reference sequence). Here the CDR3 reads CASSIARVNQPQHF. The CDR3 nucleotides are TGTGCCAGTAGTATAGCACGGGTAAATCAGCCCCAGCATTTT.

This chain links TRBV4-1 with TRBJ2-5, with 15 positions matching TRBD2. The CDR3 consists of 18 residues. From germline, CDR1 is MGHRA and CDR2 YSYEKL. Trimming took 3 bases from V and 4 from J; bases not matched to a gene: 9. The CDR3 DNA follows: TGCGCCAGCAGCCACGGACTAGCGGGGGGGCTCCGGCGAGAGACCCAGTACTTC. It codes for CASSHGLAGGLRRETQYF.

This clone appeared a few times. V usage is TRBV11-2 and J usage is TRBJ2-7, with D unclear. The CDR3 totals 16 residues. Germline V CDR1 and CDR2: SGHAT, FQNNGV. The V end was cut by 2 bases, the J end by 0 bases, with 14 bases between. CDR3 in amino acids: CASSLSFAASSYEQYF. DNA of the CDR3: TGTGCCAGCAGCTTATCATTTGCCGCTAGCTCCTACGAGCAGTACTTC.

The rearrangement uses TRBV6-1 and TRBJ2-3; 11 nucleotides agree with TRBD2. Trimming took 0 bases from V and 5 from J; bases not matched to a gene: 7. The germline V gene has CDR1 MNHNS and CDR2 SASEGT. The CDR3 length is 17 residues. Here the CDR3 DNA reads TGTGCCAGCAGTGAAGCGCTTACTAGCGGGGGCTTAGATACGCAGTATTTT. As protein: CASSEALTSGGLDTQYF.

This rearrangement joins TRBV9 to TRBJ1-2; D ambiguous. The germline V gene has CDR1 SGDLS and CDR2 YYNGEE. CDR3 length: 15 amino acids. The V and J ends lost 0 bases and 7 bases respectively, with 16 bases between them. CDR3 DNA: TGTGCCAGCAGCGTAGTTCCTCCCGTCGTCGGTGGCTACACCTTC. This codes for CASSVVPPVVGGYTF. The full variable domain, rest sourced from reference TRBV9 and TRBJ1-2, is DSGVTQTPKHLITATGQRVTLRCSPRSGDLSVYWYQQSLDQGLQFLIQYYNGEERAKGNILERFSAQQFPDLHSELNLSSLELGDSALYFCASSVVPPVVGGYTFGSGTRLTVV.

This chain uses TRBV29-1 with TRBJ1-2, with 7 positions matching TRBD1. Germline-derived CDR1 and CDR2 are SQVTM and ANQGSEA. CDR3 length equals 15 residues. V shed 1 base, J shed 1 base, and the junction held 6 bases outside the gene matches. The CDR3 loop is CSVEGTRQGNYGYTF. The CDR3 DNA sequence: TGCAGCGTTGAAGGGACCCGACAGGGTAACTATGGCTACACCTTC.

The CDR3 sequence: CASSQERGLSPLHF. CDR3 nucleotides: TGCGCCAGCAGCCAAGAAAGGGGGCTTTCACCCCTCCACTTT. The gene calls are TRBV4-1 and TRBJ1-6, with 7 bases identical to TRBD1. Trimming removed 0 bases from V and 9 bases from J; junction bases left unmatched: 2. Per the germline V gene, CDR1 is MGHRA and CDR2 is YSYEKL. The CDR3 loop spans 14 amino acids.

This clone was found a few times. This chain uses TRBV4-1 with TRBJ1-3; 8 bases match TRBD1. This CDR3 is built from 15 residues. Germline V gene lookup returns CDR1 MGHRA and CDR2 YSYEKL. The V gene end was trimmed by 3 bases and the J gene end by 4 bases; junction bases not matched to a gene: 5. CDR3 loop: CASSQRTGRGNTIYF. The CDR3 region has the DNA TGCGCCAGCAGCCAGAGGACAGGGAGGGGAAACACCATATATTTT.

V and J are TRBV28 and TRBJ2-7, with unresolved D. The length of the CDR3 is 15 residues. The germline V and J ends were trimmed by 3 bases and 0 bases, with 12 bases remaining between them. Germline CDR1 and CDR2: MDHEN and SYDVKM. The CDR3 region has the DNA TGTGCCAGCAGTTTCAGGTCAGCTTACTCCTACGAGCAGTACTTC. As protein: CASSFRSAYSYEQYF.

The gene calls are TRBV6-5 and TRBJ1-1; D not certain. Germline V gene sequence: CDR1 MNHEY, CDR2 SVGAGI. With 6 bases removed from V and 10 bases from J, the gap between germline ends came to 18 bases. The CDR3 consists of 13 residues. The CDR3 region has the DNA TGTGCCAGCAGGGATCGCCGGGGTGGATCAGCTTTCTTT. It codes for CASRDRRGGSAFF.

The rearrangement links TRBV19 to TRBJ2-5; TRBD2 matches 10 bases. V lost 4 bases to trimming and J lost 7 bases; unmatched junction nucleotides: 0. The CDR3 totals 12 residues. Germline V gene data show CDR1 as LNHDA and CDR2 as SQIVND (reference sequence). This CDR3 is CASSRTSGTQYF. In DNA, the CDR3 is TGTGCCAGTAGTAGGACTAGCGGGACCCAGTACTTC.

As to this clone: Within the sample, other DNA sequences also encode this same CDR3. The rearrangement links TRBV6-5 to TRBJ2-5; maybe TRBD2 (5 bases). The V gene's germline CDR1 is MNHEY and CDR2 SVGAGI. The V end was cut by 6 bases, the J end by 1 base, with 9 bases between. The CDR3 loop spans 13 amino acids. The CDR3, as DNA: TGTGCCAGCAGACGAGGGATCCAAGAGACCCAGTACTTC. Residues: CASRRGIQETQYF.

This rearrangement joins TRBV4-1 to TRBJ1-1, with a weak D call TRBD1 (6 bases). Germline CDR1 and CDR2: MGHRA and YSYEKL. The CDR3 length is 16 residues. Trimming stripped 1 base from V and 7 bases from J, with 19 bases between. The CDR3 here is CASSQGGGRRPLEAFF. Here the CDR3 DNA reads TGCGCCAGCAGCCAAGGGGGGGGCCGCCGCCCCCTTGAAGCTTTCTTT.

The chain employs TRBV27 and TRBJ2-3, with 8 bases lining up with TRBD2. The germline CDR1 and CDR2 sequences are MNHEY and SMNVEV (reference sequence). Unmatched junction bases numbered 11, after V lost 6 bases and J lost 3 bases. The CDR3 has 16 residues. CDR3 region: CASRPVRRGVTDTQYF. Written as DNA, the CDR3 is TGTGCCAGCAGGCCCGTTCGGCGGGGGGTTACAGATACGCAGTATTTT.

The CDR3 DNA follows: TGTGCCAGCAGTCCATGGGACAGGACCGACGAGCAGTACTTC. It yields the protein CASSPWDRTDEQYF. V and J are TRBV14 and TRBJ2-7; 8 nucleotides align to TRBD1. With V trimmed by 6 bases and J by 5 bases, 9 bases remained unmatched. CDR1 and CDR2 from the germline V gene are SGHDN and FVKESK. CDR3 size: 14 residues.

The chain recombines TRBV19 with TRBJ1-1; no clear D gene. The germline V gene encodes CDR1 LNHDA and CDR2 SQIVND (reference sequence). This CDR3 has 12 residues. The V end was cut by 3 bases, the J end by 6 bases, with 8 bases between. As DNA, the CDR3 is TGTGCCAGTAGTATGCGGAGCCCTGAAGCTTTCTTT. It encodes CASSMRSPEAFF.

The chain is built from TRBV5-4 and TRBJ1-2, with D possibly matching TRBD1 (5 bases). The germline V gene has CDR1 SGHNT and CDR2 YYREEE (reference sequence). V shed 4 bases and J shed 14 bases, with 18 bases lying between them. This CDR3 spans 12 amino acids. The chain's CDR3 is CASSTLAGQRTF. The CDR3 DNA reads TGTGCCAGCAGCACCCTCGCAGGGCAGAGGACCTTC.

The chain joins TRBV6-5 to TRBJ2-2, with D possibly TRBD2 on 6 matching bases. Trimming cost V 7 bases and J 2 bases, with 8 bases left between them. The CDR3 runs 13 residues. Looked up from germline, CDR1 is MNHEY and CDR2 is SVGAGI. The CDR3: CASKAGNTGELFF. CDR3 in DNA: TGTGCCAGCAAAGCGGGTAACACCGGGGAGCTGTTTTTT.

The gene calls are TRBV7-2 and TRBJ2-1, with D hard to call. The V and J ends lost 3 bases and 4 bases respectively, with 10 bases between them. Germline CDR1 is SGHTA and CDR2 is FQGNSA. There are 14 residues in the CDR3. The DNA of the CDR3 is TGTGCCAGCAGCTTTGGGCCAGAATACAATGAGCAGTTCTTC. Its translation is CASSFGPEYNEQFF.

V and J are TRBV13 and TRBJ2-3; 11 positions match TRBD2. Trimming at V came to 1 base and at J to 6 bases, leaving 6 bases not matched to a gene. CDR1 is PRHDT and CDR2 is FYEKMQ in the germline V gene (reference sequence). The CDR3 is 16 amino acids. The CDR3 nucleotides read TGTGCCAGCAGCTTAGTTAGCGGGGGGGTCTTCGATACGCAGTATTTT. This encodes CASSLVSGGVFDTQYF. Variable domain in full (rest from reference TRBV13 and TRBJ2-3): AAGVIQSPRHLIKEKRETATLKCYPIPRHDTVYWYQQGPGQDPQFLISFYEKMQSDKGSIPDRFSAQQFSDYHSELNMSSLELGDSALYFCASSLVSGGVFDTQYFGPGTRLTVL.

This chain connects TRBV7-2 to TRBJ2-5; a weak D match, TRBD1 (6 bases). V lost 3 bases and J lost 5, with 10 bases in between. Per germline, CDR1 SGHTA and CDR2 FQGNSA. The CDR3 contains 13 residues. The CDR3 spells CASSFAGEETQYF. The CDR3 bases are TGTGCCAGCAGCTTCGCAGGGGAGGAGACCCAGTACTTC.

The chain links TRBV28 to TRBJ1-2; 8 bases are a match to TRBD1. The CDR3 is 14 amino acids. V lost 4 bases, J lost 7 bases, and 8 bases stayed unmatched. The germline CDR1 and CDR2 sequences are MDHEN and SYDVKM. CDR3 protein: CASSSPGQGRGYTF. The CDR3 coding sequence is TGTGCCAGCAGTTCTCCTGGACAGGGCCGTGGCTACACCTTC.